A single sample gave rise to the 11 T cell receptor beta chains below, sequenced in a study of blood T cells in healthy people across ages. A second about 6 to 12 cycle PCR used barcoded and J-beta primers. TCRdb independently ran MiXCR on the 5' RACE reads; one entry per CDR3 protein. The sample lists around 1.1 million distinct CDR3 sequences, around two fifths occurring once. Sequences were obtained from blood. These receptors came from a man younger than 35 in good health.

This clonotype was observed a handful of times. With a much larger clone just one base away, this may be a read error. J is TRBJ1-1 and V is TRBV6-5; D not resolved. The V end lost 2 bases, the J end lost 4 bases, and 5 bases lay between the germline ends. The CDR3 runs 12 residues. Germline V CDR1 and CDR2: MNHEY, SVGAGI. CDR3 coding DNA: TGTGCCAGCAGTTACGGGAGCACTGAAGCTTTCTTT. The encoded protein is CASSYGSTEAFF.

This clonotype was recorded a few times. This chain connects TRBV4-1 to TRBJ2-7, with D perhaps TRBD1 (6 bases). From germline, CDR1 is MGHRA and CDR2 YSYEKL. V lost 0 bases and J lost 7, with 16 bases in between. CDR3 length: 15 amino acids. Written as DNA, the CDR3 is TGCGCCAGCAGCCAAGAAAGGGACACCTACAATGAGCAGTACTTC. Translated, it gives CASSQERDTYNEQYF.

Comments on this clonotype: Mismatch with germline at one junction end may stem from a read error. The chain is built from TRBV20-1 and TRBJ1-1; TRBD1 is a possible D gene (6 bases). CDR1 is DFQATT, CDR2 SNEGSKA, per germline (reference sequence). The CDR3 contains 13 residues. The CDR3 reads CSANDQGNTEAFF. In DNA, the CDR3 is TGCAGTGCTAATGACCAGGGGAACACCGAAGCTTTCTTT.

This clonotype came up a few times. The V and J genes are TRBV7-9 and TRBJ2-3; possibly TRBD2 for D (6 bases). This CDR3 contains 14 residues. With 8 bases removed from V and 4 bases from J, the gap between germline ends came to 16 bases. Germline V gives CDR1 SEHNR, CDR2 FQNEAQ (reference sequence). CDR3 nucleotides: TGTGCCAGCGAGCGGAGCAGGGAGGCAGATACGCAGTATTTT. It encodes CASERSREADTQYF.

The chain uses TRBV10-3 and TRBJ1-1; tentatively, D is TRBD1 (5 bases). Germline lookup yields CDR1 ENHRY and CDR2 SYGVKD. This CDR3 is 15 amino acids long. Trimming left V 8 bases short and J 2 bases short, with 18 bases between. CDR3 DNA: TGTGCCATCCAAACAAGCCCAGGGTTTAACACTGAAGCTTTCTTT. It yields the protein CAIQTSPGFNTEAFF.

The table lists this clonotype with a count of one. The chain employs TRBV27 and TRBJ2-1; 11 bases fit TRBD2. V was clipped by 4 bases and J by 5 bases; unmatched bases: 7. CDR1 is MNHEY and CDR2 is SMNVEV in the germline V gene (reference sequence). There are 16 residues in the CDR3. CDR3 in DNA: TGTGCCAGCAGTTCCCGACTAGCGGGGCCAAACAATGAGCAGTTCTTC. Its protein is CASSSRLAGPNNEQFF.

The chain recombines TRBV12-3 or TRBV12-4 with TRBJ1-2; D may be TRBD1 (6 bases). CDR3 length equals 16 residues. V was clipped by 6 bases and J by 4 bases, with 21 bases between them. DNA of the CDR3: TGTGCCAGCAGCCATCCGACAGGAGGAGGTCCCTATGGCTACACCTTC. Residues: CASSHPTGGGPYGYTF.

This clonotype was counted a few times. The chain uses TRBV12-3 or TRBV12-4 and TRBJ2-6; D ambiguous. With 5 bases removed from V and 0 bases from J, the gap between germline ends came to 8 bases. This CDR3 has 15 amino acids. The CDR3: CASSQAGSGANVLTF. CDR3 DNA sequence: TGTGCCAGCAGTCAAGCAGGCTCTGGGGCCAACGTCCTGACTTTC.

The chain is built from TRBV20-1 and TRBJ2-5; TRBD1 agrees at 7 bases. This CDR3 has 15 residues. Per germline, CDR1 DFQATT and CDR2 SNEGSKA (reference sequence). With V trimmed by 3 bases and J by 1 base, 8 bases remained unmatched. CDR3 DNA: TGCAGTGCTAGTCGAACCGGGACAGTCCAAGAGACCCAGTACTTC. This gives the protein CSASRTGTVQETQYF.

The genes are TRBV2 and TRBJ2-2, with 9 bases identical to TRBD2. The CDR3 loop spans 15 amino acids. The V gene end was trimmed by 6 bases and the J gene end by 6 bases; junction bases not matched to a gene: 8. CDR1 and CDR2 from the germline V gene are SNHLY and FYNNEI. The CDR3 loop is CASRGGGAFPGELFF. CDR3 coding DNA: TGTGCCAGCAGAGGCGGGGGGGCATTCCCCGGGGAGCTGTTTTTT.

The chain couples TRBV20-1 to TRBJ2-7, with 8 bases that match TRBD1. Germline loops: CDR1 DFQATT, CDR2 SNEGSKA (reference sequence). Trimming took 6 bases from V and 1 from J; bases not matched to a gene: 5. The CDR3 is 13 residues long. The CDR3 protein is CSANGQGSYEQYF. In nucleotides, the CDR3 is TGCAGTGCCAACGGACAGGGTTCCTACGAGCAGTACTTC.